These 8 T cell receptor beta chains share one sample of origin, sequenced in a study of blood T cell repertoires in COVID-19. Measured with immunoSEQ multiplex PCR; TCRdb has only the in-frame clones, and not every one. Among more than 100,000 clones, roughly 87% were seen once, and the ten largest hold 6.2%. Source material: peripheral blood. The receptors were sampled from a human donor in a cohort sampled during active COVID-19.

V gene TRBV18 combines with J gene TRBJ2-7; 9 positions match TRBD1. Germline values: CDR1 KGHSH, CDR2 LQKENI. The CDR3 is 16 residues long. J gave up 3 bases and V 1 base, and 7 bases lay outside the gene matches. In DNA, the CDR3 is TGTGCCAGCTCACCACTAGACGACAGGGGGGACTACGAGCAGTACTTC. Its translation: CASSPLDDRGDYEQYF.

This chain connects TRBV2 to TRBJ1-1; 9 nucleotides align to TRBD1. The CDR3 is 18 residues long. Trimming cost V 2 bases and J 2 bases; bases outside gene matches: 12. Germline assignment: CDR1 SNHLY and CDR2 FYNNEI. The DNA of the CDR3 is TGTGCCAGCAGTGAACGGGCCCTACAGGGGGCGTATAACACTGAAGCTTTCTTT. The encoded protein is CASSERALQGAYNTEAFF.

The V and J genes are TRBV19 and TRBJ1-5; TRBD1 agrees at 9 bases. J was trimmed by 6 bases and V by 4 bases; bases with no gene match: 7. Germline V gene sequence: CDR1 LNHDA, CDR2 SQIVND (reference sequence). The CDR3 loop spans 15 amino acids. The CDR3 sequence: CASSTPGQGFQPQHF. The CDR3 DNA follows: TGTGCCAGTAGTACCCCGGGACAGGGTTTTCAGCCCCAGCATTTT.

The V and J genes are TRBV7-2 and TRBJ2-2, with 8 bases matching TRBD1. The germline CDR1 and CDR2 sequences are SGHTA and FQGNSA. The CDR3 is 14 amino acids. V gave up 5 bases and J gave up 6 bases; unmatched junction bases: 5. The CDR3 DNA reads TGTGCCAGCAGCCAAACAGGGGGTGCCGGGGAGCTGTTTTTT. Translated, it gives CASSQTGGAGELFF.

This clone was detected once. This rearrangement joins TRBV12-3 or TRBV12-4 to TRBJ2-4, with TRBD1 matching 8 bases. J lost 6 bases, V lost 7 bases, and 5 bases had no gene match. This CDR3 has 13 amino acids. The CDR3 is CASNIGQGNIQYF. The CDR3, as DNA: TGTGCCAGCAATATAGGACAGGGAAACATTCAGTACTTC.

The CDR3 is CASSLSGTGPYEQYF. Here the CDR3 DNA reads TGTGCCAGCAGCTTATCCGGGACAGGACCCTACGAGCAGTACTTC. The chain has TRBV5-4 and TRBJ2-7; 8 positions match TRBD1. CDR3 length: 15 amino acids. The J segment lost 2 bases and the V segment lost 2 bases, leaving 6 bases of the junction unmatched. The germline CDR1 and CDR2 sequences are SGHNT and YYREEE (reference sequence).

The V and J genes are TRBV27 and TRBJ1-3, with TRBD1 as a possible D gene (6 bases). The germline CDR1 and CDR2 sequences are MNHEY and SMNVEV (reference sequence). The CDR3 consists of 16 residues. Trimming removed 0 bases from V and 0 bases from J, with 9 bases in between. Written as DNA, the CDR3 is TGTGCCAGCAGTTTATCTTGGGGGCCCTCTGGAAACACCATATATTTT. It translates to CASSLSWGPSGNTIYF.

CDR3 in DNA: TGTGCCAGCAGCCCCAAAACCGGGGGATACAATGAGCAGTTCTTC. Its translation is CASSPKTGGYNEQFF. The V gene is TRBV7-3, the J gene TRBJ2-1; perhaps TRBD2 as D (6 bases). Germline V gene lookup returns CDR1 SGHTA and CDR2 FQGTGA. The CDR3 contains 15 residues. Trimming cost V 5 bases and J 4 bases, with 15 bases left between them.